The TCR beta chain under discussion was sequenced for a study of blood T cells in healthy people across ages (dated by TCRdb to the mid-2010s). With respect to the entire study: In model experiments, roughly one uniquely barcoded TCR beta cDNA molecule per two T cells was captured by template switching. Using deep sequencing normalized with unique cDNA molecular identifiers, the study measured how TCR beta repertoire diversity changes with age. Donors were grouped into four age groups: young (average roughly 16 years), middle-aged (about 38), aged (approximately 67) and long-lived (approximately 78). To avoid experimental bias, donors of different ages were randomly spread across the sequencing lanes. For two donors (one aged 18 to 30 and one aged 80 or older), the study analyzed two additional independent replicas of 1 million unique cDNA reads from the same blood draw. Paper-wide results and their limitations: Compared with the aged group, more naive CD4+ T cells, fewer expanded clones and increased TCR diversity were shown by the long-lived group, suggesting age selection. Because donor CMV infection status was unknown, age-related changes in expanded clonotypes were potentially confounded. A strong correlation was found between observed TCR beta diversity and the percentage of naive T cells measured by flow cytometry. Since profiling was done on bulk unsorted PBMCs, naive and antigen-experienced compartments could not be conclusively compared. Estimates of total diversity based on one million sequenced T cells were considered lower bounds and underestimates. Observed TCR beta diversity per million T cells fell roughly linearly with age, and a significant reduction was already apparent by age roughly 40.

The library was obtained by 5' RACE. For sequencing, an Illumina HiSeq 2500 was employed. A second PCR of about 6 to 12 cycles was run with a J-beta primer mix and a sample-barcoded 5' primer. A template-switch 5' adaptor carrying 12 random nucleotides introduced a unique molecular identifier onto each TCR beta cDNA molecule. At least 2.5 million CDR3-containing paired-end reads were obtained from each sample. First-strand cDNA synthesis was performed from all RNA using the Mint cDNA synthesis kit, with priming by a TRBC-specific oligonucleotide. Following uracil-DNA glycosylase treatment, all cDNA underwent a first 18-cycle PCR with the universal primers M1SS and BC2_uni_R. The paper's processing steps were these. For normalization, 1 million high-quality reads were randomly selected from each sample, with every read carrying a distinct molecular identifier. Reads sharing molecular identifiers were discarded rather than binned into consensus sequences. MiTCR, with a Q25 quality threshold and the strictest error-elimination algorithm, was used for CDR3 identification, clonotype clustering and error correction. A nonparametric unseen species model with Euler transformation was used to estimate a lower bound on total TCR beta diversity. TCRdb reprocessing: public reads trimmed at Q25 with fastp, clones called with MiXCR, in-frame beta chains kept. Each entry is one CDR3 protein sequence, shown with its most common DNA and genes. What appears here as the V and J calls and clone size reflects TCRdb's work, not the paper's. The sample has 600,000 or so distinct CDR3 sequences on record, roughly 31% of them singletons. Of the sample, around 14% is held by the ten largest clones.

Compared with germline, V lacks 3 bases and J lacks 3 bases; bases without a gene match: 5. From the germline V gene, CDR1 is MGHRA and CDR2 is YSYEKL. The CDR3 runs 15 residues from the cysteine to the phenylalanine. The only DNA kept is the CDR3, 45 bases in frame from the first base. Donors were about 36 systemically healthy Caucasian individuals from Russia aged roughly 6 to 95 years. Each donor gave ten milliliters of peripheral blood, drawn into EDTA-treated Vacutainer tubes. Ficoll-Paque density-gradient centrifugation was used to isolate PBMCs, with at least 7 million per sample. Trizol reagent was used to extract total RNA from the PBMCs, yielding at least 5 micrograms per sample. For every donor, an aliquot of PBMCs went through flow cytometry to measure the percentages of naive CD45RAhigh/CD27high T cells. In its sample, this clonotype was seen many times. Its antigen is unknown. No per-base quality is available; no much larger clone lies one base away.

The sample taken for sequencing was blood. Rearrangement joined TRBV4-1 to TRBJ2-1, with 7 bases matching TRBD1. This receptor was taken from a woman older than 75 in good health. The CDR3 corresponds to CASSHPGTDYNEQFF. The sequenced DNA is TGCGCCAGCAGCCACCCCGGGACAGACTACAATGAGCAGTTCTTC.